This T cell receptor beta chain comes out of a study of blood T cell repertoires in COVID-19. Study-level background: Cohort 3 donors were reported recovered after two negative PCRs, clearance, or symptom resolution.

Study members were between about 18 and 89 years old and lived in about two dozen US regions. Original handling: Estimation of nucleated cell counts was performed using reference gene primer amplification. Clones were sequenced by immunoSEQ multiplex PCR, and TCRdb holds only the in-frame ones, with some missing. The V and J calls and clone size were taken over from that table, and D and trimming were inferred from the DNA. The profile shows roughly 200,000 clones, roughly nine tenths of them singletons. The germline gives CDR1 SGHRS, CDR2 YFSETQ. V gave up 2 bases and J gave up 0 bases, with 9 bases separating them. There are 15 residues in the CDR3.

The genes are TRBV5-1 and TRBJ2-1, with D perhaps matching TRBD1 (6 bases). The receptor comes from a woman aged 50 to 65 in a cohort exposed to, infected with or recovered from COVID-19 (not recorded which). Sequencing was carried out using PBMCs or T cells enriched from blood (not recorded which). CDR3 DNA sequence: TGCGCCAGCAGCTTACCGGGACACTCCTACAATGAGCAGTTCTTC. Translating gives CASSLPGHSYNEQFF.